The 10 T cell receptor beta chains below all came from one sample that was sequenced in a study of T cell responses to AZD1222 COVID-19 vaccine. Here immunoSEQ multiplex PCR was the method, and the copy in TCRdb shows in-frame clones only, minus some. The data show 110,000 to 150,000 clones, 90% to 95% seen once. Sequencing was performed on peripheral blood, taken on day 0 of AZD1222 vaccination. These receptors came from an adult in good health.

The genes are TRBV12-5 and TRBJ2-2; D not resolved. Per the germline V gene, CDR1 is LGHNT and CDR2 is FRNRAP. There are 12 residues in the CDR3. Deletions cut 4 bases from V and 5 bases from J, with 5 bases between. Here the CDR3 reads CASGYGTGELFF. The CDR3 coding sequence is TGTGCTAGTGGTTATGGGACCGGGGAGCTGTTTTTT. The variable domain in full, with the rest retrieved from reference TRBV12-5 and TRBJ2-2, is DARVTQTPRHKVTEMGQEVTMRCQPILGHNTVFWYRQTMMQGLELLAYFRNRAPLDDSGMPKDRFSAEMPDATLATLKIQPSEPRDSAVYFCASGYGTGELFFGEGSRLTVL.

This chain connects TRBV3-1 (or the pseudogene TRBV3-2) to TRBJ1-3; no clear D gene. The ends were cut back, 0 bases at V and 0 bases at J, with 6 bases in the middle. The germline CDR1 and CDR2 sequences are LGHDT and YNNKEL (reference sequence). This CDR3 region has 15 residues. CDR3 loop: CASSQEGVSGNTIYF. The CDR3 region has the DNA TGTGCCAGCAGCCAAGAAGGAGTCTCTGGAAACACCATATATTTT.

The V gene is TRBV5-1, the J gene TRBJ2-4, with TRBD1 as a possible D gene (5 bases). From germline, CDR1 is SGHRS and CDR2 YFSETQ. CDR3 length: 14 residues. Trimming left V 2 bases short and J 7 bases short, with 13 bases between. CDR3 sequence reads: CASSFSTGSNIQYF. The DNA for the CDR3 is TGCGCCAGCAGCTTCTCCACAGGATCCAACATTCAGTACTTC.

The CDR3 DNA follows: TGCGCCAGCAGTGACAAGGCGCAGGGGTACTATGGCTACACCTTC. It yields the protein CASSDKAQGYYGYTF. The J gene is TRBJ1-2, the V gene TRBV10-2, with a possible D match to TRBD1 (6 bases). This CDR3 has 15 amino acids. Germline-derived CDR1 and CDR2 are WSHSY and SAAADI. Trimming left V 3 bases short and J 3 bases short, with 14 bases between.

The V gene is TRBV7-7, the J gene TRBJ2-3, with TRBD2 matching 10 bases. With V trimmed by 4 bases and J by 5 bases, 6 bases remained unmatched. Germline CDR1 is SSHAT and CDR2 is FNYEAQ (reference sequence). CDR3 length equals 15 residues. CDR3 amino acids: CASSSSGSGGDTQYF. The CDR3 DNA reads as TGTGCCAGCAGCTCTAGCGGGAGCGGGGGAGATACGCAGTATTTT.

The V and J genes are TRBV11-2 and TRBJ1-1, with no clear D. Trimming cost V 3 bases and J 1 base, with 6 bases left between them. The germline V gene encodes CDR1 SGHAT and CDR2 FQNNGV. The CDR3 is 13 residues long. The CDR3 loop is CASSFGRNTEAFF. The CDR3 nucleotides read TGTGCCAGCAGCTTCGGCCGGAACACTGAAGCTTTCTTT.

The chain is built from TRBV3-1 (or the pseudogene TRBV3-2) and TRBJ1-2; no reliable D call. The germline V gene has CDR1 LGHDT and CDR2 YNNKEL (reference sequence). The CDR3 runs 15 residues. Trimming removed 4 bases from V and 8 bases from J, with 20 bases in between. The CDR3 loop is CASSPTSGPTWGYTF. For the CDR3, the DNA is TGTGCCAGCAGCCCAACCTCCGGGCCCACCTGGGGCTACACCTTC.

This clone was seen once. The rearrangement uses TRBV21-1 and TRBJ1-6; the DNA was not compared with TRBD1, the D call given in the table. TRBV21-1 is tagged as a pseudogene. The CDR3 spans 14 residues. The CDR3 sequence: CASGGTAYNSPLHF. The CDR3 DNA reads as TGTGCCAGCGGGGGGACAGCCTATAATTCACCCCTCCACTTT.

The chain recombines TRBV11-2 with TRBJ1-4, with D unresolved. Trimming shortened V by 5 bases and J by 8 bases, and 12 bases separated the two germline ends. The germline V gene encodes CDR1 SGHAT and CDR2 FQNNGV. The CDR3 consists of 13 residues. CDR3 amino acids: CASSPSVDEKLFF. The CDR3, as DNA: TGTGCCAGCAGCCCTAGCGTCGACGAAAAACTGTTTTTT.

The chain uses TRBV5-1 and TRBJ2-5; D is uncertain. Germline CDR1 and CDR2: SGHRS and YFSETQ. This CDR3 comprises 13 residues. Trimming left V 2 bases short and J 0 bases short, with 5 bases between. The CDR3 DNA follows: TGCGCCAGCAGCTTCCGGGACCAAGAGACCCAGTACTTC. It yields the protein CASSFRDQETQYF.